These T cell receptor beta chains were read from a single sample in a study of beta chain features in type 1 diabetes. The data were produced by immunoSEQ multiplex PCR, yet TCRdb's version contains in-frame clones alone and is incomplete. The top ten hold over 0.45% of the sample, which has more than 300,000 clones, around 10% seen once. The source material was central memory CD4+ T cells from blood. The receptors here all came from a man aged 25-40 years with type 1 diabetes. Both conserved end residues are part of each CDR3. A D gene is named only where the DNA matches it firmly. Size is omitted from some rows. Given values are once, few, many or a class for expanded clones.

>TRBJ2-2|many|TRBV2|NA
CASSGLAPGELFF
TGTGCCAGCAGTGGGCTAGCTCCCGGGGAGCTGTTTTTT
>TRBJ1-1|many|TRBV7-9|NA
CASSLNKNTEAFF
TGTGCCAGCAGCTTAAACAAGAACACTGAAGCTTTCTTT
>TRBJ2-2|many|TRBV4-2|TRBD2
CASSPLAGGTGELFF
TGTGCCAGCAGCCCTTTAGCGGGAGGGACCGGGGAGCTGTTTTTT
>TRBJ2-5|NA|TRBV5-1|TRBD1
CASRETGTEYQETQYF
TGCGCCAGCAGGGAGACAGGGACCGAGTACCAAGAGACCCAGTACTTC
>TRBJ2-5|few|TRBV7-9|TRBD2
CASSSRGLAVQETQYF
TGTGCCAGCAGCTCGAGGGGACTAGCGGTCCAAGAGACCCAGTACTTC
>TRBJ2-1|many|TRBV15|NA
CATSRDGSSSAYNEQFF
TGTGCCACCAGCAGAGATGGTAGCTCATCGGCCTACAATGAGCAGTTCTTC
>TRBJ2-3|few|TRBV7-2|TRBD1
CASSLDRGQGTDTQYF
TGTGCCAGCAGCTTAGACAGGGGACAGGGCACAGATACGCAGTATTTT
>TRBJ1-2|few|TRBV6-5|TRBD1
CASSGTGLEGYTF
TGTGCCAGCAGCGGGACAGGTCTTGAGGGCTACACCTTC
>TRBJ1-1|few|TRBV7-6|NA
CASSWISFEAFF
TGTGCCAGCAGCTGGATCAGCTTTGAAGCTTTCTTT
>TRBJ2-1|NA|TRBV4-1|NA
CASSQGGYSYNEQFF
TGCGCCAGCAGCCAAGGGGGGTACTCCTACAATGAGCAGTTCTTC
>TRBJ2-7|NA|TRBV18|NA
CASSPNAQEAYEQYF
TGTGCCAGCTCACCAAACGCCCAGGAGGCCTACGAGCAGTACTTC
>TRBJ2-7|few|TRBV11-2|NA
CASSLIRGATPPYEQYF
TGTGCCAGCAGCTTAATCAGGGGGGCCACCCCGCCCTACGAGCAGTACTTC
>TRBJ2-1|few|TRBV7-9|TRBD2
CASSTSGDSYNEQFF
TGTGCCAGCAGCACTAGCGGGGACTCCTACAATGAGCAGTTCTTC
>TRBJ1-1|NA|TRBV7-9|NA
CASSIQGGSRTEAFF
TGTGCCAGCAGCATACAGGGAGGATCGCGCACTGAAGCTTTCTTT
>TRBJ2-7|NA|TRBV29-1|NA
CSVGDFEQYF
TGCAGCGTTGGTGATTTCGAGCAGTACTTC
>TRBJ1-2|many|TRBV6-5|NA
CASSYLTGQSYGYTF
TGTGCCAGCAGTTACCTAACCGGACAGTCCTATGGCTACACCTTC
>TRBJ2-7|many|TRBV7-2|TRBD2
CASSLRTSGSTTYEQYF
TGTGCCAGCAGCTTGCGGACTAGCGGGTCCACTACCTACGAGCAGTACTTC
>TRBJ1-3|NA|TRBV7-2|NA
CASSQQGGGNTIYF
TGTGCCAGCAGCCAACAGGGTGGTGGAAACACCATATATTTT
>TRBJ1-2|NA|TRBV2|NA
CASSVRAMVMGYTF
TGTGCCAGCAGTGTCAGGGCTATGGTGATGGGCTACACCTTC
>TRBJ1-5|few|TRBV27|NA
CASSLQGHNQPQHF
TGTGCCAGCAGTCTTCAGGGGCACAATCAGCCCCAGCATTTT
>TRBJ2-3|NA|TRBV6-5|NA
CASSSSEPEGTDTQYF
NA
>TRBJ2-2|few|TRBV18|NA
CASSPAALDVPGELFF
TGTGCCAGCTCACCGGCGGCACTAGACGTTCCCGGGGAGCTGTTTTTT
>TRBJ2-6|few|TRBV25-1|NA
CASSRPGANVLTF
TGTGCCAGCAGTAGGCCCGGGGCCAACGTCCTGACTTTC
>TRBJ2-3|few|TRBV10-3|TRBD1
CAISPGQGRTDTQYF
TGTGCCATCAGTCCGGGACAGGGACGCACAGATACGCAGTATTTT
>TRBJ2-1|NA|TRBV5-1|TRBD2
CASSSLAGGQYEQFF
TGCGCCAGCAGCTCCTTAGCGGGAGGCCAGTATGAGCAGTTCTTC
>TRBJ2-4|many|TRBV6-6|TRBD1
CASSYRGTGGNIQYF
TGTGCCAGCAGTTACCGCGGGACAGGGGGTAACATTCAGTACTTC
>TRBJ1-1|NA|TRBV7-3|NA
CASSLMPENTEAFF
TGTGCCAGCAGCTTAATGCCAGAGAACACTGAAGCTTTCTTT
>TRBJ2-2|few|TRBV4-1|TRBD2
CASSPRGGRGTGELFF
TGCGCCAGCAGCCCGCGGGGCGGGAGGGGCACCGGGGAGCTGTTTTTT
>TRBJ2-5|many|TRBV21-1|NA
CASSKSTGETQYF
TGTGCCAGCAGCAAATCCACAGGGGAGACCCAGTACTTC
>TRBJ2-1|few|TRBV6-5|NA
CASSYSGLGNEQFF
TGTGCCAGCAGTTACTCGGGCCTGGGAAATGAGCAGTTCTTC
>TRBJ2-1|few|TRBV7-9|NA
CASSWELYNEQFF
TGTGCCAGCAGCTGGGAGCTTTACAATGAGCAGTTCTTC
>TRBJ2-5|NA|TRBV7-9|NA
CASSQGRQETQYF
TGTGCCAGCAGCCAAGGAAGGCAAGAGACCCAGTACTTC
>TRBJ2-3|few|TRBV7-2|NA
CASSLVRGLMADTQYF
TGTGCCAGCAGCTTAGTCCGGGGACTTATGGCAGATACGCAGTATTTT
>TRBJ2-7|NA|TRBV2|NA
CASSEAGVGEQYF
TGTGCCAGCAGTGAAGCAGGGGTGGGGGAGCAGTACTTC
>TRBJ2-3|few|TRBV27|TRBD1
CASSSQGAGDTQYF
TGTGCCAGCAGTTCACAGGGGGCCGGAGATACGCAGTATTTT
>TRBJ2-5|few|TRBV11-2|NA
CASRGPAPRETQYF
TGTGCCAGCAGAGGACCAGCGCCCAGAGAGACCCAGTACTTC
>TRBJ2-5|NA|TRBV19|NA
CASSMRPGETQYF
TGTGCCAGTAGTATGCGGCCGGGGGAGACCCAGTACTTC
>TRBJ2-5|NA|TRBV14|TRBD2
CASSRTTSGKETQYF
TGTGCCAGCAGCCGTACGACTAGCGGAAAAGAGACCCAGTACTTC
>TRBJ2-5|few|TRBV7-2|TRBD2
CASSLGASGKETQYF
TGTGCCAGCAGCTTAGGGGCTAGCGGGAAAGAGACCCAGTACTTC
>TRBJ2-1|NA|TRBV6-5|TRBD2
CASRPGGLDNEQFF
TGTGCCAGCCGGCCGGGAGGGCTGGACAATGAGCAGTTCTTC
>TRBJ2-1|NA|TRBV7-2|NA
CASSSSLIPEQFF
TGTGCCAGCAGCTCCTCCCTGATACCGGAGCAGTTCTTC
>TRBJ2-3|many|TRBV7-9|NA
CAAATATDTQYF
TGTGCCGCGGCCACAGCCACAGATACGCAGTATTTT
>TRBJ2-1|few|TRBV28|NA
CASSSPGGADEQFF
TGTGCCAGCAGTTCCCCCGGAGGCGCGGATGAGCAGTTCTTC
>TRBJ1-4|NA|TRBV11-2|TRBD1
CASSLGTAEKLFF
TGTGCCAGCAGCTTGGGGACAGCTGAAAAACTGTTTTTT
>TRBJ2-2|NA|TRBV9|NA
CASSAQDGRITGELFF
TGTGCCAGCAGCGCCCAGGACGGCCGAATTACCGGGGAGCTGTTTTTT
>TRBJ1-5|once|TRBV27|TRBD1
CASSEWGDRSNQPQHF
TGTGCCAGCAGTGAATGGGGGGACAGGAGCAATCAGCCCCAGCATTTT
>TRBJ2-3|many|TRBV5-1|NA
CASKISTDTQYF
TGCGCCAGCAAAATTAGCACAGATACGCAGTATTTT
>TRBJ2-3|few|TRBV14|TRBD2
CASSQDGGLAGTSQYF
TGTGCCAGCAGCCAAGACGGAGGACTAGCGGGAACATCGCAGTATTTT
>TRBJ2-3|many|TRBV5-4|NA
CASSDMRGGSTDTQYF
TGTGCCAGCAGCGACATGCGGGGAGGAAGCACAGATACGCAGTATTTT
>TRBJ1-1|NA|TRBV5-4|NA
CASSPQGIGGTEAFF
TGTGCCAGCAGCCCGCAGGGTATAGGAGGCACTGAAGCTTTCTTT
>TRBJ2-2|many|TRBV7-9|NA
CASSLSRNTGELFF
TGTGCCAGCAGCTTATCAAGGAACACCGGGGAGCTGTTTTTT
>TRBJ2-5|NA|TRBV7-2|TRBD2
CASSERAGGETQYF
TGTGCCAGCAGCGAGAGAGCGGGAGGGGAGACCCAGTACTTC
>TRBJ1-1|NA|TRBV5-4|NA
CASSLEVEAFF
TGTGCCAGCAGCTTGGAAGTTGAAGCTTTCTTT
>TRBJ2-5|few|TRBV7-9|NA
CASSSQGGQETQYF
TGTGCCAGCAGCTCTCAGGGGGGCCAAGAGACCCAGTACTTC